This note documents a single T cell receptor (beta chain) sequence. Its antigen is undetermined. The CDR3 covers 14 residues. With 6 bases removed from V and 12 bases from J, the gap between germline ends came to 24 bases. Per the germline V gene, CDR1 is MNHEY and CDR2 is SMNVEV (reference sequence). These data belong to a study of blood T cells in healthy people across ages. General study results and limits: Getting older went along with TCR beta diversity per million T cells dropping roughly linearly.

The second PCR ran roughly 7 to 12 cycles with a sample-barcoded 5' primer and J-beta primers. One entry per CDR3 protein, called by TCRdb with MiXCR from the 5' RACE reads. The sample lists 1.5 million to 1.8 million distinct CDR3 sequences, about 45% occurring once. Material: blood. The chain recombines TRBV27 with TRBJ2-7; tentative D call: TRBD2 (5 bases). The clonotype originates from a woman aged 18-29 years in good health. This CDR3 reads CASRDNSPGRAMYF. CDR3 DNA sequence: TGTGCCAGCAGGGATAACTCCCCCGGGCGGGCCATGTACTTC.